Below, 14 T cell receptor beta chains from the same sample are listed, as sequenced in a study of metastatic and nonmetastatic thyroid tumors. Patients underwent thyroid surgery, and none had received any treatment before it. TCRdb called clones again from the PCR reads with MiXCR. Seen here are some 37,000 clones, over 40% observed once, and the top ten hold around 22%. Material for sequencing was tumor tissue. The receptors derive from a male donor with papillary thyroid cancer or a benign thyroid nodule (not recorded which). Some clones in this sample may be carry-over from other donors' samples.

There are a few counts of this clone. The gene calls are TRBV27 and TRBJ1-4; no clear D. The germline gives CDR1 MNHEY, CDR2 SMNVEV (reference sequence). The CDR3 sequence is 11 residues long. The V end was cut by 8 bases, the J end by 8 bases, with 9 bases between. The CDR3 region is CASGKFEKLFF. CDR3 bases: TGTGCCAGCGGCAAATTCGAAAAACTGTTTTTT.

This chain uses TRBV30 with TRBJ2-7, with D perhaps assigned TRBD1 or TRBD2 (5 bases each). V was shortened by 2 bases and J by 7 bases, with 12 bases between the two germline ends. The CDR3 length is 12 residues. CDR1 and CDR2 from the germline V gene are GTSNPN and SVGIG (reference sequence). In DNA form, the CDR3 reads TGTGCCTGGAGTCCCCAGGGACGGGAGCAGTACTTC. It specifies CAWSPQGREQYF.

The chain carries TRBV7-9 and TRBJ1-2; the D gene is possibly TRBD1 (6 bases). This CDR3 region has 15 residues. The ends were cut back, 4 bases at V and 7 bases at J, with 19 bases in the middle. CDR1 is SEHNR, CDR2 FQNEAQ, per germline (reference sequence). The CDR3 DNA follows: TGTGCCAGCAGCTCAAGCGATTGGGGGGCGGGTGGCTACACCTTC. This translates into CASSSSDWGAGGYTF. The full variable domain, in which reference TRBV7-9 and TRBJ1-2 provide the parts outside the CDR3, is DTGVSQNPRHKITKRGQNVTFRCDPISEHNRLYWYRQTLGQGPEFLTYFQNEAQLEKSRLLSDRFSAERPKGSFSTLEIQRTEQGDSAMYLCASSSSDWGAGGYTFGSGTRLTVV.

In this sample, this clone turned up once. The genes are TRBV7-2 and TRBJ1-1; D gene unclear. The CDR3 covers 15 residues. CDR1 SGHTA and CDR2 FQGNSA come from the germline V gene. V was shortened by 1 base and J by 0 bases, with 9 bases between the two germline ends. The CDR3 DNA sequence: TGTGCCAGCAGCTTAGACCCGTGCATGAACACTGAAGCTTTCTTT. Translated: CASSLDPCMNTEAFF.

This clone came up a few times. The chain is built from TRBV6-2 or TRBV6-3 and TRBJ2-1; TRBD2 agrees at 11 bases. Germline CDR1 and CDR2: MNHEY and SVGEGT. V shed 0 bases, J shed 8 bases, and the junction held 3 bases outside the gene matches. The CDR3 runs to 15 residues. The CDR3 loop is CASSYSPGLADEQFF. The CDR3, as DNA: TGTGCCAGCAGTTACTCCCCGGGACTAGCGGATGAGCAGTTCTTC.

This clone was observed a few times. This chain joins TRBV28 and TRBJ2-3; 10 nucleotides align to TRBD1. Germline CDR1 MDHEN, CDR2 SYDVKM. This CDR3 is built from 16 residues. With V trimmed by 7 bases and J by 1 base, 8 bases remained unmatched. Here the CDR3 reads CASTSTGGFGTDTQYF. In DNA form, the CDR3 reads TGTGCCAGCACCTCGACAGGGGGCTTCGGCACAGATACGCAGTATTTT.

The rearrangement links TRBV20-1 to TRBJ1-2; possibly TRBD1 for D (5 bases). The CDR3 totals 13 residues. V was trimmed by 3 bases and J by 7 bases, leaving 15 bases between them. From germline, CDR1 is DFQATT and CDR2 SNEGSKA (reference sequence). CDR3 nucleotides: TGCAGTGCTAGGAGGGACGGAACTTTTGGCTACACCTTC. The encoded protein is CSARRDGTFGYTF.

CDR3 protein: CASSTRHPTGSAFF. The DNA for the CDR3 is TGTGCCAGCAGTACACGACACCCGACAGGGTCGGCGTTCTTC. The genes are TRBV12-3 or TRBV12-4 and TRBJ2-1, with TRBD1 matching 7 bases. The CDR3 has 14 residues. After removal of 5 bases from V and 15 bases from J, the junction contained 16 bases not matched to a gene.

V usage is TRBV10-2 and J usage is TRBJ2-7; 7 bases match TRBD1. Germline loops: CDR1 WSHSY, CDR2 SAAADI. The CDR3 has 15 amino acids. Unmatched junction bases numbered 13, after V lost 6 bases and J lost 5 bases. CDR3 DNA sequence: TGCGCCAGCAGGGCCGTAGACAGGGTTCGGAACGAGCAGTACTTC. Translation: CASRAVDRVRNEQYF.

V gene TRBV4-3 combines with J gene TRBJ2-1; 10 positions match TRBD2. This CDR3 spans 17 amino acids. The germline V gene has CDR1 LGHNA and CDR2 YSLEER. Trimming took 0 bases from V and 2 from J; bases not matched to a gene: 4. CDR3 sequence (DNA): TGCGCCAGCAGCCAAGATCCGAGCGGGAGGGCCTACAATGAGCAGTTCTTC. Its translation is CASSQDPSGRAYNEQFF.

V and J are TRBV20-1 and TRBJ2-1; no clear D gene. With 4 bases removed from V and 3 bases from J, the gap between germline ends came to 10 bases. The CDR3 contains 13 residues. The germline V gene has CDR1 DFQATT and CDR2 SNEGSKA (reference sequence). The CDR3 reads CSAIGPVYNEQFF. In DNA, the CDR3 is TGCAGTGCTATAGGACCCGTCTACAATGAGCAGTTCTTC.

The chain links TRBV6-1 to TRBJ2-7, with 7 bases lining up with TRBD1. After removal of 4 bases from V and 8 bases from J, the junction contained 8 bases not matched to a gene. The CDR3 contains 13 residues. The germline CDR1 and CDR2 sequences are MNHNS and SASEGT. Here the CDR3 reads CASSADRAGKQYF. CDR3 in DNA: TGTGCCAGCAGTGCAGACAGGGCCGGGAAGCAGTACTTC.

The CDR3 coding sequence is TGCAGTGCTAGACCGCGGCCTTTTGCGGGAGGGGCAAACAATGAGCAGTTCTTC. This encodes CSARPRPFAGGANNEQFF. The chain employs TRBV20-1 and TRBJ2-1, with 9 bases identical to TRBD2. The germline V gene encodes CDR1 DFQATT and CDR2 SNEGSKA (reference sequence). This CDR3 has 18 residues. The ends lost 2 bases at V and 5 bases at J; junction bases unmatched: 16.

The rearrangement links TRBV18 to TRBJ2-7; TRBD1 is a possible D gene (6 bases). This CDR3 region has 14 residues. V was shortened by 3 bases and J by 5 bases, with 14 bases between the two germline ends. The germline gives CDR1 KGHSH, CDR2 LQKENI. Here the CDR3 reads CASSPAGTWNEQYF. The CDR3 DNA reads TGTGCCAGCTCACCGGCCGGGACATGGAACGAGCAGTACTTC.